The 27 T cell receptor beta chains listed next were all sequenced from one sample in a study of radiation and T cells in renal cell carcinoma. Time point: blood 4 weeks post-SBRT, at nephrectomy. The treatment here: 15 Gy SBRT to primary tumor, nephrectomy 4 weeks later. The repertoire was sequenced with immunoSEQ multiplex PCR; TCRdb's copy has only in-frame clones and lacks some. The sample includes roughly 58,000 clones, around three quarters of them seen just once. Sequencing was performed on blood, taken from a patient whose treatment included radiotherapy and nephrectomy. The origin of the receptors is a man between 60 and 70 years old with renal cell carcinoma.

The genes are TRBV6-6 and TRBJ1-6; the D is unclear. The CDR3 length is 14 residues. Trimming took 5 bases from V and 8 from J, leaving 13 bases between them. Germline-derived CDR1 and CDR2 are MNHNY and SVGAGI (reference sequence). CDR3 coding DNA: TGTGCCAGCAGTGCAAGAGGGTCCGATTCACCCCTCCACTTT. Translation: CASSARGSDSPLHF.

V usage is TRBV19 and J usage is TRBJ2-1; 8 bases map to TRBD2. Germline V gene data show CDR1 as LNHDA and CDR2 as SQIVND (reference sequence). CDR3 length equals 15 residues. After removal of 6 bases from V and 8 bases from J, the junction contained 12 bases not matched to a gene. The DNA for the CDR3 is TGTGCCAGTAGCCCCCTACGAGGGACTAGGTATGAGCAGTTCTTC. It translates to CASSPLRGTRYEQFF.

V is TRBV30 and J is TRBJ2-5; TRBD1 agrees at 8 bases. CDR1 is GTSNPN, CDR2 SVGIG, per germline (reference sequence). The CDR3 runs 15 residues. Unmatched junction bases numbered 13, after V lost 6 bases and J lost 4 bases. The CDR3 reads CACARDRGLAETQYF. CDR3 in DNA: TGTGCCTGCGCTCGCGACAGGGGACTTGCAGAGACCCAGTACTTC.

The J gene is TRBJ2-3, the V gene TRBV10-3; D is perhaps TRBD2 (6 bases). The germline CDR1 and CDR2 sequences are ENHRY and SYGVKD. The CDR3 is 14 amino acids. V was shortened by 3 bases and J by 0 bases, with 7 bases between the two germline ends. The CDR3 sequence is CAISDAGSTDTQYF. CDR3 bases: TGTGCCATCAGTGATGCGGGGAGCACAGATACGCAGTATTTT.

The DNA of the CDR3 is TGTGCCAGCAGCTTAGATACTAGCGGGGGGGCCAAGTTCTTC. This gives the protein CASSLDTSGGAKFF. The chain joins TRBV7-2 to TRBJ2-1, with TRBD2 matching over 13 bases. Germline V gene data show CDR1 as SGHTA and CDR2 as FQGNSA. J lost 14 bases, V lost 1 base, and 5 bases had no gene match. The CDR3 length is 14 residues.

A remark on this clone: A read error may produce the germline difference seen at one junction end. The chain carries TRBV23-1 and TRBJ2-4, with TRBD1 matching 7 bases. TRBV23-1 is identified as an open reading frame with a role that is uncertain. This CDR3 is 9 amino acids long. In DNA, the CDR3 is TGCGCCAGCAGGGACGACAGGGCGTTC. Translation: CASRDDRAF.

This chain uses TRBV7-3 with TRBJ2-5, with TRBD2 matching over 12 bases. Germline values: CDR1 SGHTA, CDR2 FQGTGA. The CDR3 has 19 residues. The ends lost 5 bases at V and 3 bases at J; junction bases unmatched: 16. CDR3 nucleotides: TGTGCCAGCAGCCCCCTACCCTTAGGACTAGCGGGGTGGGAAGAGACCCAGTACTTC. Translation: CASSPLPLGLAGWEETQYF.

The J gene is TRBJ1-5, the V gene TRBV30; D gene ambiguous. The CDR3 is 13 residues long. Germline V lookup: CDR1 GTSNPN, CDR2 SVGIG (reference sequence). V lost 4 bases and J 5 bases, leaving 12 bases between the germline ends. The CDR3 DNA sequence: TGTGCCTGGAACTTCAGGTCGGATCAGCCCCAGCATTTT. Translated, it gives CAWNFRSDQPQHF.

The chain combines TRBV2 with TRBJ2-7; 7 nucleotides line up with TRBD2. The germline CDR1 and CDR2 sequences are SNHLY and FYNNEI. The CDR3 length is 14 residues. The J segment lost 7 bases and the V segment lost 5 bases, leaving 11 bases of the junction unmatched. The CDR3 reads CASSPRGSPEEQYF. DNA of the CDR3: TGTGCCAGCAGTCCGCGGGGGTCCCCTGAGGAGCAGTACTTC.

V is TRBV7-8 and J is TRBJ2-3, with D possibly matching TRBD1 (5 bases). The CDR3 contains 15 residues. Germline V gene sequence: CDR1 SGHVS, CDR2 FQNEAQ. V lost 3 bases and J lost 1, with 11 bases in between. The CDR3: CASSFTGAGTDTQYF. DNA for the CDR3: TGTGCCAGCAGCTTCACAGGAGCCGGCACAGATACGCAGTATTTT.

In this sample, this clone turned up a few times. In nucleotides, the CDR3 is TGCGCCAGCAGCTTGTTAGGGGGACTAGGATCGCGATACACAGATACGCAGTATTTT. It translates to CASSLLGGLGSRYTDTQYF. The chain couples TRBV5-1 to TRBJ2-3; 8 bases align to TRBD2. This CDR3 contains 19 residues. Germline V gives CDR1 SGHRS, CDR2 YFSETQ. V was pared by 1 base and J by 2 bases, with 15 bases of the junction left unmatched.

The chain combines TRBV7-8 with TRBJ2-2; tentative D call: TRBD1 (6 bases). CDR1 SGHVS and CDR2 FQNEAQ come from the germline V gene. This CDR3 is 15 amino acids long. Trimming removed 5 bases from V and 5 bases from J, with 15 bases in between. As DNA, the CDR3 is TGTGCCAGCAGCAGGGGGAACATTAAAACCGGGGAGCTGTTTTTT. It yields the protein CASSRGNIKTGELFF.

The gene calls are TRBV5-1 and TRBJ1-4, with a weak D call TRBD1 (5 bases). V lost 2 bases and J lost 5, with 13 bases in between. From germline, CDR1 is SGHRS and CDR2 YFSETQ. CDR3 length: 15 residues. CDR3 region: CASSFNQGENEKLFF. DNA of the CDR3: TGCGCCAGCAGCTTTAATCAGGGAGAAAATGAAAAACTGTTTTTT. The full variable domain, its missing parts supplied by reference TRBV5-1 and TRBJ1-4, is KAGVTQTPRYLIKTRGQQVTLSCSPISGHRSVSWYQQTPGQGLQFLFEYFSETQRNKGNFPGRFSGRQFSNSRSEMNVSTLELGDSALYLCASSFNQGENEKLFFGSGTQLSVL.

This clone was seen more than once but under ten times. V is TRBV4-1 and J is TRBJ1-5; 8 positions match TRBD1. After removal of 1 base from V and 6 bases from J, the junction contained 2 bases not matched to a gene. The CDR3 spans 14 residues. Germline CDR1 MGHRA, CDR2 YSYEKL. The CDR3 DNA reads TGCGCCAGCAGCCAAGCGGACAGGGTTCAGCCCCAGCATTTT. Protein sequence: CASSQADRVQPQHF.

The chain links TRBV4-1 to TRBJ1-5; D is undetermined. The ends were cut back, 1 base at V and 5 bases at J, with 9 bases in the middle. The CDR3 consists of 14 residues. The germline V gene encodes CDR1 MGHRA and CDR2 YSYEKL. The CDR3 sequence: CASSQGTADQPQHF. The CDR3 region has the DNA TGCGCCAGCAGCCAAGGGACGGCTGATCAGCCCCAGCATTTT.

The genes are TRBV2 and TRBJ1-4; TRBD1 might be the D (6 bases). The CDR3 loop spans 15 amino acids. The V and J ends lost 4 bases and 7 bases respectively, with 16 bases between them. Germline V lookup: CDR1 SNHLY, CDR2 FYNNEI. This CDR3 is CASSANGQRSEKLFF. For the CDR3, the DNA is TGTGCCAGCAGTGCGAACGGACAGCGGAGTGAAAAACTGTTTTTT. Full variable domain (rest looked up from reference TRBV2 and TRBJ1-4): EPEVTQTPSHQVTQMGQEVILRCVPISNHLYFYWYRQILGQKVEFLVSFYNNEISEKSEIFDDQFSVERPDGSNFTLKIRSTKLEDSAMYFCASSANGQRSEKLFFGSGTQLSVL.

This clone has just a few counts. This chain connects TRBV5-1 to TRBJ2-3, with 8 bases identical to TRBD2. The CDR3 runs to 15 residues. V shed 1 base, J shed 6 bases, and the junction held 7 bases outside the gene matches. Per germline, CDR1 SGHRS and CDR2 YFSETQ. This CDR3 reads CASSLSGGVSDTQYF. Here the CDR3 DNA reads TGCGCCAGCAGCTTGAGCGGGGGAGTGTCGGATACGCAGTATTTT.

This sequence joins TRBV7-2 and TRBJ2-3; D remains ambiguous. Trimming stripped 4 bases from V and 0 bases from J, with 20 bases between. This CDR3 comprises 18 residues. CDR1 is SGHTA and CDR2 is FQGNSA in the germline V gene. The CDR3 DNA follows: TGTGCCAGCAGCTCCGACCCCTCCCTCTTTACCAGCACAGATACGCAGTATTTT. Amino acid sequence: CASSSDPSLFTSTDTQYF.

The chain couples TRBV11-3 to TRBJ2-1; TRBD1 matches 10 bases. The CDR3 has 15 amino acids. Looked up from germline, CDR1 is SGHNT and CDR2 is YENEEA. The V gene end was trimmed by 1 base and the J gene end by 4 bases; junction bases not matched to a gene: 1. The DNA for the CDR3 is TGTGCCAGCAGCTTAGGACAGGGGGCTTACAATGAGCAGTTCTTC. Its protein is CASSLGQGAYNEQFF.

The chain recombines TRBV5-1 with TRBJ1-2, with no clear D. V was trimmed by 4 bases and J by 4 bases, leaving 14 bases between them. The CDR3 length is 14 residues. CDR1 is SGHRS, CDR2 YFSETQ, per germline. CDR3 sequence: CASSPGEGIYGYTF. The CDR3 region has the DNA TGCGCCAGCAGCCCCGGGGAGGGCATCTATGGCTACACCTTC. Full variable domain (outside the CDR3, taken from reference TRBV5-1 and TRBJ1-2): KAGVTQTPRYLIKTRGQQVTLSCSPISGHRSVSWYQQTPGQGLQFLFEYFSETQRNKGNFPGRFSGRQFSNSRSEMNVSTLELGDSALYLCASSPGEGIYGYTFGSGTRLTVV.

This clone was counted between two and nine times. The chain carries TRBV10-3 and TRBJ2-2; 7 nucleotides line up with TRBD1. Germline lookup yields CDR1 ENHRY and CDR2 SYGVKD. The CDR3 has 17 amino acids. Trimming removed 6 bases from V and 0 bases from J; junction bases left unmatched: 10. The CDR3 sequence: CAISPNRDSANTGELFF. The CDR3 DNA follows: TGTGCCATCAGCCCGAACCGGGACAGCGCGAACACCGGGGAGCTGTTTTTT.

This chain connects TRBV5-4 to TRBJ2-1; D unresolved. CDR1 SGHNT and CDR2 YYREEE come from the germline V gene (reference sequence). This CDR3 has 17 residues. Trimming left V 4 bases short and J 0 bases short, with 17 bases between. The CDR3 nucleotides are TGTGCCAGCAGCCAAGCCCCCATGGGTAGCTCCTACAATGAGCAGTTCTTC. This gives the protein CASSQAPMGSSYNEQFF.

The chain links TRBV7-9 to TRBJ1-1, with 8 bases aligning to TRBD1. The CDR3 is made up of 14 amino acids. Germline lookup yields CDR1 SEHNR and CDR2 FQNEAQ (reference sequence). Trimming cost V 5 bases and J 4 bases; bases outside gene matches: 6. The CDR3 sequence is CASSPQGARTEAFF. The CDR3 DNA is TGTGCCAGCAGCCCTCAGGGGGCACGCACTGAAGCTTTCTTT.

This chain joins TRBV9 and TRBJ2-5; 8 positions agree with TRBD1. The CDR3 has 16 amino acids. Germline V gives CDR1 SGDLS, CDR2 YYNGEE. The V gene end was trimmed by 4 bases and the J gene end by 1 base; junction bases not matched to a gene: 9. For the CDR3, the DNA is TGTGCCAGCAGCAGTCGGACAGGGCCCTTCCAAGAGACCCAGTACTTC. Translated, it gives CASSSRTGPFQETQYF.

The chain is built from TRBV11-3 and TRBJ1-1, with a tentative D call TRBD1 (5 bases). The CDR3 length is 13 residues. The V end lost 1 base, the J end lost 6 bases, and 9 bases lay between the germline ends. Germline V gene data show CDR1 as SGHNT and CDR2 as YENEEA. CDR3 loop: CASSLVRGPEAFF. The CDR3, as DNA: TGTGCCAGCAGCTTAGTGCGGGGCCCTGAAGCTTTCTTT.

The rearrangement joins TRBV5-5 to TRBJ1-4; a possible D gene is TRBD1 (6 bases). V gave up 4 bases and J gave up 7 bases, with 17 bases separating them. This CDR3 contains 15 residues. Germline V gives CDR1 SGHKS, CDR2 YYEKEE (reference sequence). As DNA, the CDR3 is TGTGCCAGCAGCGACCACAGGGCAGGGACTGAAAAACTGTTTTTT. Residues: CASSDHRAGTEKLFF.

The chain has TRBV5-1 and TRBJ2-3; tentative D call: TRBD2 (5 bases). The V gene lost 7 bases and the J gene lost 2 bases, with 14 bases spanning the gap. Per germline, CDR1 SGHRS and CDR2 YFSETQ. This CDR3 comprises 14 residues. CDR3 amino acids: CASGLRAVTDTQYF. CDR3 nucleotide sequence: TGCGCCAGCGGACTTCGGGCGGTCACAGATACGCAGTATTTT.